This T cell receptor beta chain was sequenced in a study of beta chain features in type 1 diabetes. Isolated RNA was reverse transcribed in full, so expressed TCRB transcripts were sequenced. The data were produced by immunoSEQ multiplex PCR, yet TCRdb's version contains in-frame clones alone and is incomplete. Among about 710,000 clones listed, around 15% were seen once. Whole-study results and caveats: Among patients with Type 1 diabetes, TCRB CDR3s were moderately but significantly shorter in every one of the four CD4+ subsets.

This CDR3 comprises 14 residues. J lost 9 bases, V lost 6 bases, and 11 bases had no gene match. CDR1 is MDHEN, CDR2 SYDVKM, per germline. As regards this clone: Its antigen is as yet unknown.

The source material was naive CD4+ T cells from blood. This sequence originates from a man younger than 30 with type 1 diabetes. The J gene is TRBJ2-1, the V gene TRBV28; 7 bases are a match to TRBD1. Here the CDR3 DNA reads TGTGCCAGCAGCCTAGGGGGCCGCAGGAGTGAGCAGTTCTTC. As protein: CASSLGGRRSEQFF.